These T cell receptor beta chains were read from a single sample in a study of PD-L1 blockade in urothelial cancer. Generated by immunoSEQ multiplex PCR, the TCRdb table keeps only in-frame clones and is missing some. Of more than 35,000 clones listed, about four fifths were seen once; the top ten hold approximately 3%. Sample: PBMCs, taken around atezolizumab (anti-PD-L1) treatment. These receptors all stem from a man between 65 and 85 years old with urothelial cancer. The CDR3 runs from the conserved cysteine through the conserved F or W. The D gene is left open where the match is weak. Some rows have no size entry. The others give once, few or many, or a class for an expanded clone.

v_gene: TRBV6-1; j_gene: TRBJ2-7; d_gene: TRBD2; abundance: NA; CDR3nt: TGTGCCAGCAGTGGGGGGGGAGGGCGCTCCGAGCAGTACTTC; CDR3aa: CASSGGGGRSEQYF
v_gene: TRBV27; j_gene: TRBJ2-6; d_gene: NA; abundance: NA; CDR3nt: TGTGCCAGCAGTTCCCCCGGGGGGCCTGGGGCCAACGTCCTGACTTTC; CDR3aa: CASSSPGGPGANVLTF
v_gene: TRBV10-3; j_gene: TRBJ1-5; d_gene: NA; abundance: NA; CDR3nt: TGTGCCATCAGTGTTACAGGGAGTAATCAGCCCCAGCATTTT; CDR3aa: CAISVTGSNQPQHF
v_gene: TRBV5-6; j_gene: TRBJ2-7; d_gene: NA; abundance: NA; CDR3nt: TGTGCCAGCAGCTTGGCCCCTCAGGGGTTCGTGCAGTACTTC; CDR3aa: CASSLAPQGFVQYF
v_gene: TRBV2; j_gene: TRBJ1-5; d_gene: NA; abundance: few; CDR3nt: TGTGCCAGCAGGTTGACACAGTCTAGCAATCAGCCCCAGCATTTT; CDR3aa: CASRLTQSSNQPQHF
v_gene: TRBV28; j_gene: TRBJ1-3; d_gene: TRBD1; abundance: NA; CDR3nt: TGTGCCAGCAGTTTAGAGACAGGGTTTGGAAACACCATATATTTT; CDR3aa: CASSLETGFGNTIYF
v_gene: TRBV9; j_gene: TRBJ1-2; d_gene: NA; abundance: NA; CDR3nt: TGTGCCAGCAGCGTTGGACAGACTAACTATGGCTACACCTTC; CDR3aa: CASSVGQTNYGYTF
v_gene: TRBV5-5; j_gene: TRBJ2-7; d_gene: NA; abundance: NA; CDR3nt: TGTGCCAGCAGCTTGGGGACACTGAGCTCCTACGAGCAGTACTTC; CDR3aa: CASSLGTLSSYEQYF
v_gene: TRBV30; j_gene: TRBJ1-5; d_gene: NA; abundance: few; CDR3nt: TGTGCCTGGAGTGTGGGGGGGAGGCATCAGCCCCAGCATTTT; CDR3aa: CAWSVGGRHQPQHF
v_gene: TRBV28; j_gene: TRBJ1-4; d_gene: NA; abundance: NA; CDR3nt: TGTGCCAGCAGCCTCGGCGGCGAAAAACTGTTTTTT; CDR3aa: CASSLGGEKLFF
v_gene: TRBV7-2; j_gene: TRBJ2-1; d_gene: TRBD2; abundance: NA; CDR3nt: TGTGCCAGCAGAGTTAGCGGGGGAAGCTCCTACAATGAGCAGTTCTTC; CDR3aa: CASRVSGGSSYNEQFF
v_gene: TRBV7-2; j_gene: TRBJ2-3; d_gene: TRBD2; abundance: few; CDR3nt: TGTGCCAGCAGCCCAGGACTAGCGGCCTCCACAGATACGCAGTATTTT; CDR3aa: CASSPGLAASTDTQYF
v_gene: TRBV30; j_gene: TRBJ2-7; d_gene: TRBD2; abundance: NA; CDR3nt: TGTGCCTGGAGTGCGGGGGGCGAGCAGTACTTC; CDR3aa: CAWSAGGEQYF
v_gene: TRBV4-2; j_gene: TRBJ2-1; d_gene: TRBD2; abundance: NA; CDR3nt: TGTGCCAGCAGCCAAGTCTCGGGGGGGGACTACAATGAGCAGTTCTTC; CDR3aa: CASSQVSGGDYNEQFF
v_gene: TRBV9; j_gene: TRBJ2-2; d_gene: TRBD2; abundance: many; CDR3nt: TGTGCCAGCAGCGCCACGACTAGCGGGAGGACCGGGGAGCTGTTTTTT; CDR3aa: CASSATTSGRTGELFF
v_gene: TRBV7-2; j_gene: TRBJ1-2; d_gene: TRBD1; abundance: NA; CDR3nt: TGTGCCAGCAGCTTCCGACAGGGGGCTTTCTATGGCTACACCTTC; CDR3aa: CASSFRQGAFYGYTF
v_gene: TRBV11-2; j_gene: TRBJ2-1; d_gene: TRBD2; abundance: NA; CDR3nt: TGTGCCAGCAGCCCCGGACTAGCGGCTGAGCAGTTCTTC; CDR3aa: CASSPGLAAEQFF
v_gene: TRBV6-5; j_gene: TRBJ2-1; d_gene: TRBD2; abundance: NA; CDR3nt: TGTGCCAGCAGAACCGGGACTAGAGGTAACAATGAGCAGTTCTTC; CDR3aa: CASRTGTRGNNEQFF
v_gene: TRBV7-8; j_gene: TRBJ1-1; d_gene: TRBD1; abundance: NA; CDR3nt: TGTGCCAGCAGCTTAGCGCGATCGTCCAGGGGGACTGAAGCTTTCTTT; CDR3aa: CASSLARSSRGTEAFF
v_gene: TRBV7-9; j_gene: TRBJ2-4; d_gene: NA; abundance: NA; CDR3nt: TGTGCCAGCAGCTTACGACTAGGCGTTCAGTACTTC; CDR3aa: CASSLRLGVQYF
v_gene: TRBV20-1; j_gene: TRBJ2-5; d_gene: NA; abundance: NA; CDR3nt: TGCAGTGCCCTGGGGGGGACCCAGTACTTC; CDR3aa: CSALGGTQYF
v_gene: TRBV5-4; j_gene: TRBJ2-1; d_gene: TRBD2; abundance: NA; CDR3nt: TGTGCCAGCAGCTACCGGAATAGCGGGACGGGTGAGCAGTTCTTC; CDR3aa: CASSYRNSGTGEQFF
v_gene: TRBV18; j_gene: TRBJ2-4; d_gene: TRBD1; abundance: NA; CDR3nt: TGTGCCAGCTCACTCGGACAGGGAGGACTAGCCAAAAACATTCAGTACTTC; CDR3aa: CASSLGQGGLAKNIQYF
v_gene: TRBV18; j_gene: TRBJ1-1; d_gene: NA; abundance: NA; CDR3nt: TGTGCCAGCTCACCGCTGGACAGATTGAACACTGAAGCTTTCTTT; CDR3aa: CASSPLDRLNTEAFF
v_gene: TRBV6-1; j_gene: TRBJ1-6; d_gene: NA; abundance: NA; CDR3nt: TGTGCCAGCAGTGTTGGAGACTCCTATAATTCACCCCTCCACTTT; CDR3aa: CASSVGDSYNSPLHF
v_gene: TRBV28; j_gene: TRBJ1-1; d_gene: TRBD1; abundance: NA; CDR3nt: TGTGCCAGCAGCCGATCTGGACAGGGTGACACTGAAGCTTTCTTT; CDR3aa: CASSRSGQGDTEAFF